This T cell receptor beta chain derives from a study of blood T cell repertoires in COVID-19. The assay was immunoSEQ multiplex PCR, and TCRdb's table has in-frame clones only and misses some. Of around 160,000 clones in the sample, under 90% are singletons; the top ten hold 3% to 3.5%. V shed 4 bases and J shed 5 bases, with 12 bases lying between them. The CDR3 consists of 13 residues. The germline gives CDR1 SGHDT, CDR2 YYEEEE. Self-reported history from a screening survey and questionnaire set each donor's cohort. The clonotype comes from a woman in her sixties who had recovered from COVID-19. The chain links TRBV5-6 to TRBJ1-1, with D hard to call. What was sequenced was PBMCs or T cells enriched from blood (not recorded which). CDR3 nucleotide sequence: TGTGCCAGCAGCGCCTGGGGAGGGACTGAAGCTTTCTTT. Protein sequence: CASSAWGGTEAFF.